Below are 10 T cell receptor beta chains sequenced from a single sample in a study of blood T cell repertoires in COVID-19. Clones were read by immunoSEQ multiplex PCR, and TCRdb kept only the in-frame ones, dropping some. The sample carries some 300,000 clones, around nine tenths recorded once. Sequenced: peripheral blood. These receptors originate from a man between 65 and 79 years old with acute or convalescent COVID-19.

J is TRBJ2-1 and V is TRBV5-4; 9 bases agree with TRBD2. CDR1 SGHNT and CDR2 YYREEE come from the germline V gene (reference sequence). After removal of 2 bases from V and 6 bases from J, the junction contained 9 bases not matched to a gene. This CDR3 comprises 16 residues. DNA for the CDR3: TGTGCCAGCAGCTTTGGGGGCGGGAGGGCCGTCAATGAGCAGTTCTTC. Translating gives CASSFGGGRAVNEQFF.

J is TRBJ2-1 and V is TRBV5-3; no clear D gene. TRBV5-3 is treated as an ORF (open reading frame) with a function not yet certain. Deletions cut 1 base from V and 5 bases from J, with 13 bases between. The CDR3 runs 15 residues. DNA of the CDR3: TGTGCCAGAAGCTTGAATCGGGTAACCCACAATGAGCAGTTCTTC. Translation: CARSLNRVTHNEQFF.

This clone has a single count. The chain has TRBV7-8 and TRBJ1-1; weak D call: TRBD1 (5 bases). Trimming shortened V by 4 bases and J by 6 bases, and 12 bases separated the two germline ends. There are 13 residues in the CDR3. The germline V gene encodes CDR1 SGHVS and CDR2 FQNEAQ. The CDR3 protein is CASSWTGTSEAFF. DNA of the CDR3: TGTGCCAGCAGCTGGACCGGGACTTCTGAAGCTTTCTTT.

The rearrangement uses TRBV5-3 and TRBJ2-5; D possibly corresponds to TRBD1 (6 bases). TRBV5-3 is recorded as an ORF, its role being uncertain. The CDR3 has 16 amino acids. The ends were cut back, 4 bases at V and 4 bases at J, with 20 bases in the middle. Here the CDR3 reads CARSPPEAGDRETQYF. CDR3 coding DNA: TGTGCCAGAAGCCCGCCCGAGGCAGGGGATCGAGAGACCCAGTACTTC.

About this clone: The sample holds other DNA sequences that translate to the same CDR3. V is TRBV24-1 and J is TRBJ1-2, with a tentative D call TRBD1 (6 bases). Looked up from germline, CDR1 is KGHDR and CDR2 is SFDVKD. V lost 7 bases to trimming and J lost 1 base, with 9 bases between them. The CDR3 has 13 amino acids. The CDR3 protein is CATSRGDNYGYTF. The CDR3 bases are TGTGCCACCAGCAGGGGCGATAACTATGGCTACACCTTC.

This clone has only a few counts. The CDR3 DNA sequence: TGTGCCAGCACCGGGAGTAGGTACGAGCAGTACTTC. Its translation: CASTGSRYEQYF. The chain combines TRBV28 with TRBJ2-7, with D tentatively TRBD2 (6 bases). CDR3 length: 12 residues. The ends were cut back, 7 bases at V and 4 bases at J, with 11 bases in the middle. Germline CDR1 is MDHEN and CDR2 is SYDVKM.

The chain is built from TRBV5-1 and TRBJ2-7, with 7 bases lining up with TRBD1. V dropped 4 bases and J dropped 0; count of bases not matched to a gene: 4. This CDR3 spans 14 amino acids. The germline V gene has CDR1 SGHRS and CDR2 YFSETQ. The CDR3 nucleotides read TGCGCCAGCAGCGGGACAGATAGCTCCTACGAGCAGTACTTC. Translation gives CASSGTDSSYEQYF.

A note on this clone: The same CDR3 arises from other DNA sequences in this sample as well. The rearrangement links TRBV3-1 (or the pseudogene TRBV3-2) to TRBJ1-2; TRBD1 might be the D (6 bases). CDR1 is LGHDT and CDR2 is YNNKEL in the germline V gene (reference sequence). The CDR3 spans 14 residues. V lost 0 bases and J lost 5, with 10 bases in between. CDR3 in DNA: TGTGCCAGCAGCCAAGAACAGGGTAGGTATGGCTACACCTTC. It yields the protein CASSQEQGRYGYTF.

The genes are TRBV5-1 and TRBJ2-2; a possible D gene is TRBD2 (6 bases). The CDR3 length is 13 residues. V gave up 4 bases and J gave up 6 bases, with 10 bases separating them. The germline CDR1 and CDR2 sequences are SGHRS and YFSETQ. CDR3 DNA sequence: TGCGCCAGCAGCCCGGGGGACGCCGGGGAGCTGTTTTTT. It codes for CASSPGDAGELFF. The full variable domain, with the rest looked up from reference TRBV5-1 and TRBJ2-2, is KAGVTQTPRYLIKTRGQQVTLSCSPISGHRSVSWYQQTPGQGLQFLFEYFSETQRNKGNFPGRFSGRQFSNSRSEMNVSTLELGDSALYLCASSPGDAGELFFGEGSRLTVL.

This clone was picked up one time. The V and J genes are TRBV21-1 and TRBJ2-5; the tabulated D call, TRBD1, remains unverified against the DNA. TRBV21-1 is labeled a pseudogene. This CDR3 has 15 residues. CDR3 amino acids: CASSLSGTGRETQYF. The CDR3 region has the DNA TGTGCCAGCAGCCTATCAGGGACAGGGCGAGAGACCCAGTACTTC.